This record looks at one T cell receptor (beta chain) sequence and its context. The data were taken from a study of shared clonotypes between healthy human individuals. The table came from immunoSEQ multiplex PCR; TCRdb's copy has only in-frame clones and leaves some out. The sample consists of about 680,000 clones, around 78% of them appearing once. There are 15 residues in the CDR3. Looked up from germline, CDR1 is MDHEN and CDR2 is SYDVKM. V lost 5 bases and J 3 bases, leaving 15 bases between the germline ends. This sequence originates from a woman aged 25 to 39 in good health. The sample comprised memory CD4+ T cells sorted from blood. The sample's subset: CD45RA-negative fraction. V gene TRBV28 combines with J gene TRBJ2-3; D not resolved. DNA of the CDR3: TGTGCCAGCAGTCCCTGGGGTACCGGTACAGATACGCAGTATTTT. The encoded protein is CASSPWGTGTDTQYF.